In this sample, the clone carrying this T cell receptor (beta chain) turned up a few times. Its antigen remains unidentified. A read error may explain this, as a much larger clone is one base away. cDNA libraries for TCR beta contained unique molecular identifiers. TCRdb recomputed calls from the PCR reads with MiXCR, one row per CDR3 protein. Seen here are about 540,000 distinct CDR3 sequences, under 40% observed once, and the top ten hold 5% to 6%. The CDR3 loop spans 12 amino acids. Germline CDR1 SGHAT, CDR2 FQNNGV. With 1 base removed from V and 6 bases from J, the gap between germline ends came to 7 bases. This entry is derived from a study of post-analysis software for immune sequencing data. General study results and limits: In patients, a few TRBV segments were more frequent than in controls, with TRBV5-6, TRBV5-1 and TRBV20-1 among them.

The sequence came from a girl aged 2-17 years with multiple sclerosis. Source material: blood. The chain employs TRBV11-2 and TRBJ2-7; D unresolved. The CDR3 loop reads CASSLGGPEQYF. CDR3 bases: TGTGCCAGCAGCTTAGGCGGTCCCGAGCAGTACTTC.